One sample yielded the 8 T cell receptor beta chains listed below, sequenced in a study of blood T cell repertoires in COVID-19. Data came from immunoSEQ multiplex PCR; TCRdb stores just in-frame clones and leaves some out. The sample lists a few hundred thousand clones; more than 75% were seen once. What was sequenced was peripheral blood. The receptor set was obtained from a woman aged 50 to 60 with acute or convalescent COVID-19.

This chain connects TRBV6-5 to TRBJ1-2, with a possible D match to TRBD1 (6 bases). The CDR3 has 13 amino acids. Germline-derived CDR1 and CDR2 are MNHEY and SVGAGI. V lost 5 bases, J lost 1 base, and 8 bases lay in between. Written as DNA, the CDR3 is TGTGCCAGCAGTAGACAGGATAACTATGGCTACACCTTC. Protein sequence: CASSRQDNYGYTF.

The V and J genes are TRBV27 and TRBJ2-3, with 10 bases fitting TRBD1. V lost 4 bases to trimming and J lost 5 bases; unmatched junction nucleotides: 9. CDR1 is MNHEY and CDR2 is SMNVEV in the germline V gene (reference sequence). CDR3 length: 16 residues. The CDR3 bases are TGTGCCAGCAGTTCAGAACCGGGACAGGGGTTAGATACGCAGTATTTT. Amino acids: CASSSEPGQGLDTQYF.

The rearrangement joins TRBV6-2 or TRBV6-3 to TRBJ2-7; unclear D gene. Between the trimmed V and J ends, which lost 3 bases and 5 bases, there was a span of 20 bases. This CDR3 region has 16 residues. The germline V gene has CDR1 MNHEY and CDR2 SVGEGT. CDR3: CASSYRSGVLDHEQYF. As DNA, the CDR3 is TGTGCCAGCAGTTATAGGTCAGGCGTACTTGACCACGAGCAGTACTTC.

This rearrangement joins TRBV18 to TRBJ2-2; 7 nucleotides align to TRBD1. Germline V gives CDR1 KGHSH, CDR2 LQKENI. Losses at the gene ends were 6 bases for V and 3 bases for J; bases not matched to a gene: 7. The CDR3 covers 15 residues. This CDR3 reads CASSSDRAYTGELFF. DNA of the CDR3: TGTGCCAGCTCGAGCGACAGGGCTTACACCGGGGAGCTGTTTTTT.

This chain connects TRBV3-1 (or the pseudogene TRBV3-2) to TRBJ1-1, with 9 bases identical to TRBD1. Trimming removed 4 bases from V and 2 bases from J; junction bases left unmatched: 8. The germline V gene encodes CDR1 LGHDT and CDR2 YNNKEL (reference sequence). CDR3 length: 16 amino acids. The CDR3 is CASSPLPGQGNTEAFF. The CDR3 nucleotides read TGTGCCAGCAGCCCTCTACCGGGACAGGGAAACACTGAAGCTTTCTTT.

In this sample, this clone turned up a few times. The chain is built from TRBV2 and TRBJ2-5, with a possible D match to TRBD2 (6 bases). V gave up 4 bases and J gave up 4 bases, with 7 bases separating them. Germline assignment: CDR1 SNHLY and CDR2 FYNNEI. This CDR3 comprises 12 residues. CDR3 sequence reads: CASSVGGETQYF. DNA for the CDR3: TGTGCCAGCAGTGTGGGGGGAGAGACCCAGTACTTC.

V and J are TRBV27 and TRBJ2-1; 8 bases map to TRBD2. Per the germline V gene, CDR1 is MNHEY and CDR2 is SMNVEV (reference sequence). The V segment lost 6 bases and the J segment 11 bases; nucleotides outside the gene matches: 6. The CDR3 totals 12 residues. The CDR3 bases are TGTGCCAGCAGCACTCTAGCGGGCCAGCAGTTCTTC. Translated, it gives CASSTLAGQQFF.

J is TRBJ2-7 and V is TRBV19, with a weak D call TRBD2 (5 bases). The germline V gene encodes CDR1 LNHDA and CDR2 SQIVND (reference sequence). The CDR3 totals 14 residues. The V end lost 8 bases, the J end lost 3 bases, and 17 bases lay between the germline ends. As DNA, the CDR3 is TGTGCCAGTTCCAAGCCAGGTCGGGACTACGAGCAGTACTTC. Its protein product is CASSKPGRDYEQYF.